The TCR beta chain described here comes from a study of blood T cells in healthy people across ages. General study results and limits: The donors' CMV status was not determined, possibly confounding changes in expanded clonotypes. Estimates of diversity drawn from one million T cells were considered underestimates. A strong correlation between TCR beta diversity and naive T cell percentage was seen.

A second PCR, run for 7 to 11 cycles, used a sample-barcoded 5' primer plus a J-beta primer mix. All cDNA molecules were each tagged by a template-switch adaptor with 12 random nucleotides. MiXCR was run by TCRdb on the 5' RACE reads, yielding one entry per CDR3 protein. The sample has fewer than 900,000 distinct CDR3 sequences, around half seen once; the top ten hold roughly 34%. As regards this clonotype: No antigen is known for it.

V was cut by 5 bases and J by 2 bases, with 12 bases left in between. CDR3 length: 14 residues. CDR1 MNHEY and CDR2 SMNVEV come from the germline V gene (reference sequence). The clonotype originates from a woman aged 60-75 years in good health. Sequencing used blood. The chain has TRBV27 and TRBJ2-5; a possible D gene is TRBD1 (5 bases). In DNA form, the CDR3 reads TGTGCCAGCAGTACCATACGACAGCAAGAGACCCAGTACTTC. Residues: CASSTIRQQETQYF.